A single sample is the source of the 2 T cell receptor beta chains below, sequenced in a study of CD8 T cells in Susac syndrome. RNA totalling roughly 0.45 to 1 ug underwent reverse transcription with random hexamers. TCRdb independently ran MiXCR on the immunoSEQ multiplex PCR reads; one entry per CDR3 protein. The table has 200,000 to 250,000 distinct CDR3 sequences, over 90% seen once. The specimen sequenced was CD4+ T cells from PBMCs. Receptors were obtained from a human donor with Susac syndrome.

The chain couples TRBV2 to TRBJ1-2, with no clear D. The CDR3 is made up of 12 amino acids. Trimming pared 6 bases from V and 5 bases from J, leaving 10 bases between. Per the germline V gene, CDR1 is SNHLY and CDR2 is FYNNEI. CDR3 nucleotides: TGTGCCAGCAGGGGCTTTGTTTATGGCTACACCTTC. This sequence encodes CASRGFVYGYTF.

This chain uses TRBV6-2 or TRBV6-3 with TRBJ1-4; no clear D gene. The CDR3 extends over 12 amino acids. V lost 8 bases to trimming and J lost 5 bases, with 9 bases between them. Germline V gives CDR1 MNHEY, CDR2 SVGEGT. DNA of the CDR3: TGTGCCAGCGGGAGTCCGAATGAAAAACTGTTTTTT. Translation gives CASGSPNEKLFF.